One and the same sample provided the 5 T cell receptor beta chains below, sequenced in a study of identical twins. TCRdb used MiXCR to reprocess the 5' RACE reads, holding one entry per CDR3 protein. The data show around 370,000 distinct CDR3 sequences, approximately 9.1% seen once. The sequencing input was naive T cells sorted from blood. The receptors were gathered from a woman aged 45 to 65 in good health.

This clonotype was found many times. The rearrangement uses TRBV11-2 and TRBJ1-1; D remains unclear. V dropped 3 bases and J dropped 3 bases, with 11 bases sitting between them. The length of the CDR3 is 14 residues. The germline V gene has CDR1 SGHAT and CDR2 FQNNGV. CDR3 coding DNA: TGTGCCAGCAGCTTTAGTGGTGAGGACACTGAAGCTTTCTTT. This translates into CASSFSGEDTEAFF.

The V and J genes are TRBV29-1 and TRBJ2-5, with 7 nucleotides matching TRBD2. Germline trimming cut 4 bases from V and 5 bases from J; bases unmatched to any gene: 4. The CDR3 is made up of 12 amino acids. Germline V gene lookup returns CDR1 SQVTM and CDR2 ANQGSEA. The CDR3 is CSVGAGAETQYF. The CDR3 region has the DNA TGCAGCGTTGGCGCGGGAGCGGAGACCCAGTACTTC.

This clonotype was picked up many times. This rearrangement joins TRBV4-2 to TRBJ1-5; the D gene is possibly TRBD1 (5 bases). V lost 0 bases to trimming and J lost 6 bases, with 18 bases between them. This CDR3 has 17 amino acids. Germline CDR1 and CDR2: LGHNA and YNFKEQ. Here the CDR3 reads CASSQDGIQYGGQPQHF. The CDR3 DNA reads as TGTGCCAGCAGCCAAGATGGGATCCAGTACGGGGGTCAGCCCCAGCATTTT.

CDR3 in amino acids: CASSTLPGSTDTQYF. In DNA form, the CDR3 reads TGTGCCAGCAGCACACTACCAGGGAGCACAGATACGCAGTATTTT. The V and J genes are TRBV7-3 and TRBJ2-3, with D possibly matching TRBD1 (5 bases). V was trimmed by 5 bases and J by 0 bases, leaving 12 bases between them. The germline V gene encodes CDR1 SGHTA and CDR2 FQGTGA. This CDR3 contains 15 residues.

The V and J genes are TRBV5-1 and TRBJ2-3; 12 bases map to TRBD1. The germline CDR1 and CDR2 sequences are SGHRS and YFSETQ. This CDR3 is 16 amino acids long. Trimming took 4 bases from V and 5 from J; bases not matched to a gene: 8. CDR3 bases: TGCGCCAGCAGCGTCGCCGGGACAGGGGGCATAGATACGCAGTATTTT. Its translation: CASSVAGTGGIDTQYF.